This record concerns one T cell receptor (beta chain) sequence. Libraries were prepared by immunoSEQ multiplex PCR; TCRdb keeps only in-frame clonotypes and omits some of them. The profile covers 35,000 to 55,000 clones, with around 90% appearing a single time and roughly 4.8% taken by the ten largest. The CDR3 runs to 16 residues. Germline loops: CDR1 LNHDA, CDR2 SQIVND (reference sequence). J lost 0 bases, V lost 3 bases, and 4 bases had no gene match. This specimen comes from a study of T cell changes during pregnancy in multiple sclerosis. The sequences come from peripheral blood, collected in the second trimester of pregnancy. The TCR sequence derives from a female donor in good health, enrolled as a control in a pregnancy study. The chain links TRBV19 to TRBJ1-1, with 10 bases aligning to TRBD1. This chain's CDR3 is CASSIPGQGMNTEAFF. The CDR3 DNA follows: TGTGCCAGTAGTATCCCGGGACAGGGGATGAACACTGAAGCTTTCTTT.